This TCR beta chain originates from a study of blood T cells in healthy people across ages (dated by TCRdb to between 2014 and 2017). Concerning the study at large: In model experiments, template switching captured about one uniquely barcoded TCR beta cDNA molecule for every two T cells. Age-related changes in TCR beta repertoire diversity were measured in the study by deep sequencing normalized with unique cDNA molecular identifiers. The donors were divided into four age groups: young (average around 15 years), middle-aged (about 39), aged (approximately 62) and long-lived (roughly 82). Donors of different ages were randomly distributed across sequencing lanes to avoid experimental bias. For two donors (one aged 18 to 30 and one aged 80 or older), the study analyzed two additional independent replicas of 1 million unique cDNA reads from the same blood draw.

The approximately 41 donors, aged roughly 6 to 100 years, were systemically healthy Caucasian individuals from Russia. Approximately 10 milliliters of peripheral blood were collected from each donor into EDTA-treated Vacutainer tubes. PBMCs were isolated by Ficoll-Paque density-gradient centrifugation, with at least 7 million obtained per sample. Trizol reagent was used to extract total RNA from the PBMCs, yielding at least 6 micrograms per sample. The percentages of naive CD45RAhigh/CD27high T cells were determined by flow cytometry on a PBMC aliquot from every donor. Worth noting for this clonotype: Its recognized antigen is unknown. Base qualities are not recorded, but no much larger clone differs from it by a single base.

V has 8 bases trimmed and J has 2 bases trimmed; junction bases matching no gene number 8. As encoded in the germline V gene (reference sequence), CDR1 is DFQATT while CDR2 is SNEGSKA. The CDR3, cysteine through phenylalanine, is 13 amino acids long. Only the CDR3 DNA is retained, 39 bases long and in frame from the first base. Findings and caveats that apply to the study as a whole: Because profiling used bulk unsorted PBMCs, naive and antigen-experienced compartments could not be compared conclusively. The percentage of naive T cells measured by flow cytometry correlated strongly with observed TCR beta diversity. As age increased, observed TCR beta diversity per million T cells dropped in a roughly linear way, and a significant reduction was already evident by age 40. Because the CMV infection status of the donors was unknown, age-related changes in expanded clonotypes may potentially have been confounded. Compared with the aged group, more naive CD4+ T cells, fewer expanded clones and increased TCR diversity were shown by the long-lived group, suggesting age selection. Estimates of total diversity from one million sequenced T cells were regarded as lower bounds and underestimates.

The library was built by means of 5' RACE. Sequencing instrument: Illumina HiSeq 2500. A second PCR of roughly 7 to 11 cycles was performed with a sample-barcoded 5' primer and a J-beta primer mix. A unique molecular identifier was introduced onto each TCR beta cDNA molecule by a template-switch 5' adaptor carrying 12 random nucleotides. At least 2.5 million CDR3-containing paired-end reads were obtained from each sample. The Mint cDNA synthesis kit, primed by a TRBC-specific oligonucleotide, was used to synthesize first-strand cDNA from all RNA. Following uracil-DNA glycosylase treatment, a first 18-cycle PCR with universal primers M1SS and BC2_uni_R was performed on all cDNA. Under the source paper's analysis protocol: For normalization, 1 million high-quality reads, each with a distinct molecular identifier, were randomly selected from each sample. Reads sharing molecular identifiers were discarded rather than binned into consensus sequences. MiTCR, with a Q25 quality threshold and the strictest error-elimination algorithm, was used for CDR3 identification, clonotype clustering and error correction. A nonparametric unseen species model using Euler transformation provided a lower-bound estimate of total TCR beta diversity. The raw public reads went through TCRdb reprocessing: fastp at Q25, MiXCR clone calling, in-frame beta chains kept. One record per CDR3 amino acid sequence lists the most common genes and DNA. TCRdb's processing, not the study's, gives the V and J calls here. The sample contains fewer than 900,000 distinct CDR3 sequences, roughly 47% of them found a single time. Jointly, the top ten make up 20% to 25% of the sample.

The sample consisted of blood. Here the chain combines TRBV20-1 and TRBJ2-7; 8 nucleotides in the junction match TRBD2. The sequence was obtained from a woman aged 55-69 years in good health. The CDR3 corresponds to CSLSGELTYEQYF. The bases are TGCAGTCTTAGCGGGGAGCTGACCTACGAGCAGTACTTC.